This T cell receptor (beta chain) is drawn from a study of radiation and T cells in renal cell carcinoma. Between the trimmed V and J ends, which lost 8 bases and 0 bases, there was a span of 13 bases. The CDR3 covers 13 residues. Germline CDR1 reads GTSNPN; CDR2 reads SVGIG (reference sequence). The time point here: blood 4 weeks post-SBRT, at nephrectomy. Treatment indicated: 15 Gy SBRT to primary tumor, nephrectomy 4 weeks later. Measured with immunoSEQ multiplex PCR; TCRdb has only the in-frame clones, and not every one. There are 150,000 to 200,000 clones in the sample; approximately 90% occur only once, and about 11% lies in the top ten.

The material was blood, obtained from a patient whose treatment included radiotherapy and nephrectomy. The TCR was taken from a woman aged 50 to 65 with renal cell carcinoma. The chain couples TRBV30 to TRBJ1-1, with D unresolved. The CDR3 reads CAVTRSLNTEAFF. The CDR3 DNA follows: TGTGCCGTGACTCGTAGCTTGAACACTGAAGCTTTCTTT.